This T cell receptor (beta chain) originates from a study of early T cells in non-severe SARS-CoV-2 infection (dated by TCRdb to the early 2020s). Background for the entire study: Because TCR sequencing relied on bulk RNA taken from unsorted whole blood, pairing of alpha and beta chains was not possible.

General findings and caveats noted by the study authors: Matching against VDJdb was skewed toward anti-spike CD8 responses, likely underestimated virus-specific expansions, and missed private and CD4 specificities.

The library was prepared using 5' RACE. TCRdb names NextSeq 500 as the instrument used. To correct for sequencing error and PCR bias, the TCR library protocol tagged individual cDNA molecules with unique molecular identifiers. Both TCR alpha and beta chains were sequenced, and tight co-correlation was observed between alpha and beta sequence abundances in each sample. In the authors' own workflow: Decombinator V4 was used to annotate TCR sequences for V gene, J gene and CDR3. TCRs were defined as expanded if a significant change between any two time points was detected under a Poisson model with p below 0.0001. TCR abundances were normalised to the total number of TCRs sequenced in each sample and reported as counts per million. TRAV1-2 paired with TRAJ12, TRAJ20 or TRAJ33 defined MAIT TCRs, while TRAV10 paired with TRAJ18 defined iNKT TCRs. VDJdb, accessed 1 November 2021, was searched for CMV, EBV and SARS-CoV-2 annotated TCRs, excluding TCRs annotated for multiple antigens. TCRdb passed the public sequencing reads through fastp at Q25 and MiXCR, retaining productive beta sequences. Under each unique CDR3 protein, matching rows form one entry showing the most common genes and DNA. What appears here as the V and J calls and clone size reflects TCRdb's work, not the paper's. This sample is represented by just under 90,000 distinct CDR3 sequences; about an eighth of them were singletons. The top ten hold over 6.5% of the sample.

Worth noting for this clonotype: It lacks a known antigen. No much larger clone is present one base from it, and per-base qualities are unavailable.

As encoded in the germline V gene, CDR1 is MNHEY while CDR2 is SVGAGI. V loses 0 bases, J loses 9 bases, and the germline ends lie 11 bases apart. There are 14 amino acids in the CDR3, from cysteine to phenylalanine inclusive. The only DNA kept is the CDR3, 42 bases in frame from the first base. A case-control design nested within a healthcare worker cohort in London, UK, was used, with weekly nasopharyngeal swab PCR tests and blood sampling performed. Healthcare workers were enrolled in the week of the UK lockdown, from 23 to 31 March 2020, and were followed every week for up to roughly 15 weeks. The chain was built from TRBV6-5 and TRBJ1-4; D gene: possibly TRBD1, on 6 matching bases. The sequence was collected from an adult who was a healthcare worker with PCR-confirmed SARS-CoV-2 infection or an uninfected control (not recorded which). The specimen was whole blood. The CDR3 reads as follows: CASSYSQGRKKLFF. The sequenced DNA is TGTGCCAGCAGTTACTCACAGGGCAGGAAAAAACTGTTTTTT.